This T cell receptor beta chain originates from a study of T cells in Graves' hyperthyroidism and ophthalmopathy (dated by TCRdb to between 2018 and 2020). In terms of the full investigation: Peripheral blood samples were taken at the time of initial diagnosis, prior to any treatment. To identify distinguishing TCR V-J signatures, a discovery cohort of 95 to 100 patients was used, comprising roughly 45 with Graves' ophthalmopathy and around 57 with stable Graves' hyperthyroidism. Prospective prediction of ophthalmopathy was tested in an independent validation cohort of 18 to 20 hyperthyroidism patients and some 17 patients who later progressed to ophthalmopathy. The 90 to 100 discovery patients were randomly divided into training and test sets at a 7:3 ratio. Thyroid tissue and blood T-cell repertoires from six Graves' hyperthyroidism patients were also compared in the study. After sampling, hyperthyroidism patients received methimazole starting at 30 mg daily, and ophthalmopathy patients received high-dose intravenous methylprednisolone. TCR Vbeta CDR3 sequencing of around 130 peripheral blood samples (roughly 43 ophthalmopathy, about 80 hyperthyroidism and roughly 17 progressor patients) is reported in the paper. Beyond this particular receptor, the publication reports: During validation, the model predicted progression to ophthalmopathy a median of around six months ahead of onset, with almost 71% sensitivity and under 85% specificity. Most expanded thyroid clonotypes (frequency above 0.001) were also found in blood, which suggests that blood repertoires may mirror thyroid immune responses. Sample size was not statistically predetermined, and investigators were not blinded to group allocation. A 13 V-J signature model separated ophthalmopathy from stable hyperthyroidism, with 87.88% sensitivity and around 84% specificity in cross-validation and 80%/75% in testing.

Ophthalmopathy patients had moderately to severely active disease, with a Clinical Activity Score of 3 or more, a NOSPECS grade of 4 or more, and a disease duration of less than 3 months. The study excluded patients with uncontrolled infections, other autoimmune diseases, pregnancy or lactation. Diagnoses were based on clinical symptoms, serum thyroxine and TRAb, thyroid ultrasound and orbital computed tomography. PBMCs were isolated from 7.5 to 10 ml of fresh peripheral blood by Ficoll-Paque density gradient centrifugation. Total RNA was extracted using Trizol reagent, and RNA quality was assessed on an Agilent 2100 Bioanalyzer. For this clonotype: Its antigen remains undetermined. No qualities accompany the bases; no much larger clone lies one base away.

The TCR beta CDR3 regions were amplified from the RNA transcripts. The first round of RT-PCR for the TCR CDR3 was performed with the HTBI primer set and the Qiagen OneStep RT-PCR kit. A second multiplex PCR round built the libraries, followed by size selection and purification. The libraries were sequenced on an Illumina HiSeq2000 using paired-end 100 bp reads. Per the original workflow: Raw data were processed with SOAPnuke, discarding reads with adapters, uncalled bases, mean Phred below 15, or no exact constant-primer or identifier match. COPE v1.2.5 was used to merge the high-quality paired reads, and each unique nucleotide sequence was defined as a clonotype. Clonotypes were aligned to IMGT TRBV, TRBD and TRBJ reference segments using MiTCR v1.1. Only V-J combinations with frequency above 0.0001, covering roughly 99% of repertoires, were analysed. A TCS score was defined as the ratio between F50 (clonal expansion) and ExV (chaos), using BLOSUM62-based TCRdist between CDR3 peptides within each V-J. Welch's t-statistics and random forest reduced roughly 540 V-J features to some 14, which were used in a naive Bayes classifier (R e1071). In-frame beta chains were kept once TCRdb had trimmed the public reads at Q25 with fastp and called clones with MiXCR. Identical CDR3 proteins give one entry, which carries the most common genes and DNA. These V and J calls are TCRdb output, not the study's own analysis. This sample gives approximately 530,000 distinct CDR3 sequences in total; roughly 21% of them show up just once. Around 50% of the sample goes to the ten largest clones.

This sequence was found in a man between 35 and 55 years old with Graves' ophthalmopathy. The sample consisted of blood.

The CDR3 in this case is CASRSQSGSYEQYF. The base sequence is TGTGCCAGCAGGTCTCAGAGCGGATCCTACGAGCAGTACTTC. The chain uses TRBV6-1 and TRBJ2-7; TRBD2 is perhaps the D gene, given 5 matching bases. The germline V gene sets CDR1 to MNHNS and CDR2 to SASEGT. The CDR3 goes from the cysteine to the phenylalanine over 14 residues. Only the CDR3 portion is preserved as DNA: 42 bases, with reading frame beginning at the first base. Relative to germline, V is 6 bases shorter and J is 1 base shorter, with 13 bases between their ends.